This T cell receptor (beta chain) came from a study of shared clonotypes between healthy human individuals. V shed 0 bases and J 5 bases; nucleotides not matched to a gene: 14. Per germline, CDR1 SGHRS and CDR2 YFSETQ. CDR3 length equals 18 residues. The method was immunoSEQ multiplex PCR; TCRdb's version includes in-frame clones alone and lacks a portion of them. The sample includes 2.3 million or so clones, 90% to 95% of them seen just once. This clonotype was sampled from a man between 18 and 29 years old in good health. Some clones in this sample may be carry-over from other donors' samples. Material for sequencing was naive CD4+ T cells from PBMCs. Subset: CD45RA+ positively selected. This chain connects TRBV5-1 to TRBJ1-5, with 7 bases that match TRBD1. CDR3 loop: CASSLGIVGGGGHQPQHF. The DNA of the CDR3 is TGCGCCAGCAGCTTGGGGATTGTGGGAGGGGGCGGCCATCAGCCCCAGCATTTT.